The present entry profiles one TCR beta chain with its context. The antigen is undetermined. Produced via immunoSEQ multiplex PCR; TCRdb's table is partial and in-frame only. The sample has tens of thousands of clones, about 61% seen once. Stated time point: week 47, end of study. Every vaccine dose comprised 300 ug of mutant IDH1 20-mer peptide plus topical imiquimod. This specimen belongs to a study of a mutant IDH1 vaccine in newly diagnosed glioma. Study in general: Beforehand, treatment had been radiotherapy, temozolomide, or both; the majority received both.

Study conclusions and caveats: Evidence of vaccine-induced immune responses was documented in 85% to 95% of patients.

Germline assignment: CDR1 LNHDA and CDR2 SQIVND (reference sequence). CDR3 size: 13 residues. V lost 4 bases to trimming and J lost 1 base, with 7 bases between them. This receptor was obtained from a man aged 35-49 years with glioma. Some clones in this sample may be carry-over from other donors' samples. V is TRBV19 and J is TRBJ2-5; D unresolved. The sequencing here drew on peripheral blood mononuclear cells (PBMCs), taken from a glioma patient whose treatment included an IDH1 peptide vaccine. The CDR3 sequence: CASSKALQETQYF. Here the CDR3 DNA reads TGTGCCAGTAGTAAGGCTCTCCAAGAGACCCAGTACTTC.